A single sample gave rise to the 10 T cell receptor beta chains below, sequenced in a study of regulatory T cells in long-lasting Graves disease. Libraries of TCR beta came from iRepertoire HTBI primers plus Arm-PCR of CDR3 regions. In TCRdb, the multiplex PCR reads were re-called with MiXCR into one record per CDR3 protein. The sample carries 400,000 to 450,000 distinct CDR3 sequences, more than 13% recorded once. Time point in this sample: newly diagnosed GD, antithyroid drugs for less than 3 months. RNA extracted from PBMCs served as the sequencing template. The sample was also linked to a second study, of T cells in Graves' hyperthyroidism and ophthalmopathy.

This sample comprised peripheral blood mononuclear cells (PBMCs), obtained at new diagnosis, from a patient treated with antithyroid drugs. Receptor source: a woman aged 25 to 39 with Graves disease.

This chain uses TRBV12-3 or TRBV12-4 with TRBJ1-2, with D possibly matching TRBD1 (6 bases). The V gene lost 5 bases and the J gene lost 8 bases, with 15 bases spanning the gap. The CDR3 runs to 13 residues. The CDR3 protein is CASSREGGQGYTF. The CDR3, as DNA: TGTGCCAGCAGTCGAGAAGGGGGGCAGGGCTACACCTTC.

The chain uses TRBV20-1 and TRBJ1-6; 8 nucleotides line up with TRBD1. The germline gives CDR1 DFQATT, CDR2 SNEGSKA (reference sequence). After removal of 7 bases from V and 10 bases from J, the junction contained 15 bases not matched to a gene. The CDR3 has 15 amino acids. The CDR3 sequence: CSVLLQGARGSPLHF. In DNA form, the CDR3 reads TGCAGTGTCCTCCTTCAGGGGGCGCGGGGATCACCCCTCCACTTT.

This clonotype was counted a few times. This chain links TRBV12-3 or TRBV12-4 with TRBJ2-1, with TRBD1 identical over 7 bases. This CDR3 contains 21 residues. With V trimmed by 7 bases and J by 0 bases, 24 bases remained unmatched. The CDR3 loop reads CASTSRSIGQAFFSSYNEQFF. The CDR3 DNA reads as TGTGCCAGCACCTCCCGGAGTATAGGACAGGCGTTTTTCAGCTCCTACAATGAGCAGTTCTTC.

This rearrangement joins TRBV7-9 to TRBJ2-2; D possibly corresponds to TRBD2 (6 bases). V gave up 8 bases and J gave up 4 bases, with 17 bases separating them. CDR3 length: 15 amino acids. Germline V gives CDR1 SEHNR, CDR2 FQNEAQ (reference sequence). The CDR3 sequence: CASGPQRAFTGELFF. The CDR3 nucleotides read TGTGCCAGCGGGCCCCAGCGGGCCTTCACCGGGGAGCTGTTTTTT.

There are many counts of this clonotype. The chain combines TRBV7-3 with TRBJ2-5, with D possibly called TRBD1 or TRBD2 (5 bases each). Trimming shortened V by 2 bases and J by 7 bases, and 17 bases separated the two germline ends. The CDR3 totals 15 residues. Germline values: CDR1 SGHTA, CDR2 FQGTGA. CDR3 in amino acids: CASSLDSREKGTQYF. Here the CDR3 DNA reads TGTGCCAGCAGCTTAGACTCCAGGGAGAAGGGGACCCAGTACTTC.

This clonotype has a count of ten or more. The chain is built from TRBV13 and TRBJ1-1; TRBD1 might be the D (5 bases). Trimming pared 3 bases from V and 4 bases from J, leaving 9 bases between. The CDR3 covers 13 residues. Germline V gene lookup returns CDR1 PRHDT and CDR2 FYEKMQ (reference sequence). CDR3 loop: CASSLSGSTEAFF. For the CDR3, the DNA is TGTGCCAGCAGCTTGTCAGGGTCCACTGAAGCTTTCTTT.

This clonotype was counted many times. CDR3 residues: CASSFLAGGTETQYF. The CDR3 region has the DNA TGTGCCAGCAGCTTCCTAGCGGGAGGGACCGAGACCCAGTACTTC. The chain carries TRBV7-3 and TRBJ2-5; 12 nucleotides align to TRBD2. CDR3 length equals 15 residues. V shed 3 bases and J 5 bases; nucleotides not matched to a gene: 4. Germline values: CDR1 SGHTA, CDR2 FQGTGA.

This clonotype turned up a few times. A much larger clone lies one base from this, so it may be a read error. V and J are TRBV9 and TRBJ2-1; D is unresolved. This CDR3 comprises 15 residues. CDR1 SGDLS and CDR2 YYNGEE come from the germline V gene. V lost 2 bases and J 1 base, leaving 10 bases between the germline ends. CDR3 nucleotides: TGTGCCAGCAGCGTGGGAACTCAGTCCTACAATGAGCAGTTCTTC. It translates to CASSVGTQSYNEQFF.

As concerns this clonotype: A much larger clone is a single base away; this may be a read error. This chain joins TRBV28 and TRBJ2-1; 8 positions match TRBD1. The ends lost 5 bases at V and 8 bases at J; junction bases unmatched: 11. This CDR3 comprises 15 residues. Germline values: CDR1 MDHEN, CDR2 SYDVKM. As DNA, the CDR3 is TGTGCCAGCAGTGGCCTCGGACAGGGTTTTCATGAGCAGTTCTTC. Protein product: CASSGLGQGFHEQFF. The full variable domain, rest sourced from reference TRBV28 and TRBJ2-1, is DVKVTQSSRYLVKRTGEKVFLECVQDMDHENMFWYRQDPGLGLRLIYFSYDVKMKEKGDIPEGYSVSREKKERFSLILESASTNQTSMYLCASSGLGQGFHEQFFGPGTRLTVL.

This clonotype has a count of ten or more. V and J are TRBV3-1 and TRBJ2-1; D is undetermined. V was cut by 2 bases and J by 5 bases, with 4 bases left in between. Germline V CDR1 and CDR2: LGHDT, YNNKEL (reference sequence). The CDR3 has 12 residues. The CDR3 reads CASSQNDNEQFF. CDR3 DNA sequence: TGTGCCAGCAGCCAAAATGACAATGAGCAGTTCTTC.